This TCR beta chain is from a study of blood T cell repertoires in COVID-19. Across the study: The study drew acute and convalescent COVID-19 samples from the United States, Italy and Spain.

Clones were read by immunoSEQ multiplex PCR, and TCRdb kept only the in-frame ones, dropping some. The sample consists of 110,000 or so clones, approximately 91% of them appearing once. Germline loops: CDR1 SNHLY, CDR2 FYNNEI. The trim removed 5 bases at V and 3 bases at J, leaving 13 bases unmatched. The CDR3 extends over 16 amino acids. The TCR sequence derives from a woman between 65 and 79 years old who had recovered from COVID-19. Sequencing used peripheral blood. V is TRBV2 and J is TRBJ2-7; 7 bases match TRBD1. Here the CDR3 reads CASSRGAGQVHYEQYF. Written as DNA, the CDR3 is TGTGCCAGCAGTAGAGGGGCCGGACAGGTTCACTACGAGCAGTACTTC.